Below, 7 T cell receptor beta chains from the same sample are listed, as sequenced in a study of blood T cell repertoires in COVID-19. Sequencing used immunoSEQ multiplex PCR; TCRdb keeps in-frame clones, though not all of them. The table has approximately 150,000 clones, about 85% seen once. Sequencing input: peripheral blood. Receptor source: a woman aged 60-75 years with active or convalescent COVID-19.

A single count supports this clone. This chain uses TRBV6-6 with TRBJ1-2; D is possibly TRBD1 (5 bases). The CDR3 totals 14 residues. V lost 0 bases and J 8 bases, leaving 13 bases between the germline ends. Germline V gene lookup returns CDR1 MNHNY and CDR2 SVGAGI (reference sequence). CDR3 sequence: CASSYSEGLGGYTF. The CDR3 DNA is TGTGCCAGCAGTTACTCGGAGGGGTTGGGAGGCTACACCTTC.

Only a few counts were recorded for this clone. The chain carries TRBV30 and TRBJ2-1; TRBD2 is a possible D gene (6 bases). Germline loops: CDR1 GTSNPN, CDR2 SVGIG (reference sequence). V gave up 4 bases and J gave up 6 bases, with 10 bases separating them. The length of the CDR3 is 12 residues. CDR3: CAWNVGGNEQFF. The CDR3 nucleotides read TGTGCCTGGAACGTCGGGGGCAATGAGCAGTTCTTC.

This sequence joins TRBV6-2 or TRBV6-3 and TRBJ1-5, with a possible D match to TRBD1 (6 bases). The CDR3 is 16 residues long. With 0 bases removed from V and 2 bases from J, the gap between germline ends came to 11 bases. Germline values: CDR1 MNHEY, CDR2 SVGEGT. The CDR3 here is CASSYSGGAGNQPQHF. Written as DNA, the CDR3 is TGTGCCAGCAGTTACTCGGGGGGGGCGGGCAATCAGCCCCAGCATTTT.

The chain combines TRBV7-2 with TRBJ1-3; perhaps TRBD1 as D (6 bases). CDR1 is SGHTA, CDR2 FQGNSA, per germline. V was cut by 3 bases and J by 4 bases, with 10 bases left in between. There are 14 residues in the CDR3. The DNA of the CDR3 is TGTGCCAGCAGCTTGGGGGCGGAGGGAAACACCATATATTTT. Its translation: CASSLGAEGNTIYF.

CDR3 amino acids: CASSLGAGLAGGPEETQYF. Here the CDR3 DNA reads TGTGCCAGCAGCTTGGGCGCGGGACTAGCGGGGGGGCCTGAGGAGACCCAGTACTTC. The genes are TRBV5-6 and TRBJ2-5, with 16 bases matching TRBD2. The CDR3 is 19 amino acids. The V gene's germline CDR1 is SGHDT and CDR2 YYEEEE. V gave up 0 bases and J gave up 5 bases; unmatched junction bases: 10. Variable domain in full (rest from reference TRBV5-6 and TRBJ2-5): DAGVTQSPTHLIKTRGQQVTLRCSPKSGHDTVSWYQQALGQGPQFIFQYYEEEERQRGNFPDRFSGHQFPNYSSELNVNALLLGDSALYLCASSLGAGLAGGPEETQYFGPGTRLLVL.

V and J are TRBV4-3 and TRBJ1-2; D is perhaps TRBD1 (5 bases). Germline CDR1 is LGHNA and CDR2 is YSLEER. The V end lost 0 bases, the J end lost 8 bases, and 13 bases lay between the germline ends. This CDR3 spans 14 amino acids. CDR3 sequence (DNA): TGCGCCAGCAGCCAAGATCCAGACAGTGGCGGCTACACCTTC. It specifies CASSQDPDSGGYTF.

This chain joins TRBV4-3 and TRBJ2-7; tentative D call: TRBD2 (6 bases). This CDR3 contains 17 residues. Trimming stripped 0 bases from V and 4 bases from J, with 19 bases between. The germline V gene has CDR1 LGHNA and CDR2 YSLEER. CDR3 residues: CASSQDRGGDPPYEQYF. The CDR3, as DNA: TGCGCCAGCAGCCAAGATAGGGGAGGAGACCCCCCATACGAGCAGTACTTC.